This T cell receptor beta chain was documented in a study of OX40 agonist ivuxolimab in advanced cancers. With respect to this clone: Antigen unknown.

Notes on the study in general: Dosing at 0.1 to 3.0 mg/kg was accompanied by clonal expansion of CD4+ and CD8+ blood T cells by week 6. Expanded peripheral T cell antigen specificity was not determined. Patients with a partial response at 0.1-3.0 mg/kg had among the lowest clonal expansion.

Generated by immunoSEQ multiplex PCR, the TCRdb table keeps only in-frame clones and is missing some. The sample lists over 40,000 clones; 70% to 90% were seen once. From germline, CDR1 is MNHEY and CDR2 SMNVEV (reference sequence). V lost 3 bases and J lost 2, with 14 bases in between. The CDR3 is 15 amino acids. The sample in question was CD4+ or CD8+ T cells sorted from blood, obtained in a trial of the OX40 agonist ivuxolimab. The J gene is TRBJ2-7, the V gene TRBV27; the D gene is possibly TRBD1 (6 bases). The sequence came from an adult with an advanced solid tumor such as melanoma, head and neck, liver or kidney cancer. CDR3 in amino acids: CASSFSKGHTYEQYF. The CDR3 DNA sequence: TGTGCCAGCAGTTTCTCCAAGGGACACACCTACGAGCAGTACTTC.